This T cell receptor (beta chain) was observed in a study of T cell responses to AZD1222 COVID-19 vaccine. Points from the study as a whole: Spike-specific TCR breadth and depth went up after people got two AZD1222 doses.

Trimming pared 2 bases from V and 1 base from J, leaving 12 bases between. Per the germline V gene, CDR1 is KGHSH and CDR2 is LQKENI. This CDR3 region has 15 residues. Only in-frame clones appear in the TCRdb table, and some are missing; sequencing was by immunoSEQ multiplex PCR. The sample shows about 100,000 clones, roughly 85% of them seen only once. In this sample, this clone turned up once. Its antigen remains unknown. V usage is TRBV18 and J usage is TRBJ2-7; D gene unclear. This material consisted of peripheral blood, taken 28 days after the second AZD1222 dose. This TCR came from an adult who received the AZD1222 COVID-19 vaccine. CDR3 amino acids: CASSPAAPISYEQYF. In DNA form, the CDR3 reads TGTGCCAGCTCACCAGCAGCCCCGATTTCCTACGAGCAGTACTTC.